The source of this T cell receptor beta chain is a study of OX40 agonist ivuxolimab in advanced cancers. Turning to the study itself: Ivuxolimab, which patients received intravenously every 2 weeks, was dosed at 0.01 to 10 mg/kg.

Details on this clone: Its antigen is not known.

Findings of the study overall: Low normalized T-cell clonal expansion also characterized some of the nonresponders.

V was trimmed by 2 bases and J by 1 base, leaving 5 bases between them. The CDR3 has 14 amino acids. The germline CDR1 and CDR2 sequences are MNHNY and SVGAGI (reference sequence). Generated by immunoSEQ multiplex PCR, the TCRdb table keeps only in-frame clones and is missing some. Found here are tens of thousands of clones, 87% of them singletons; the top ten hold 0.31%. Individuals having autoimmune disease history or systemic immunosuppression were not enrolled. The sequences come from CD4+ or CD8+ T cells sorted from blood, collected in a trial of the OX40 agonist ivuxolimab. This receptor was taken from an adult with an advanced solid tumor such as melanoma, head and neck, liver or kidney cancer. The rearrangement uses TRBV6-6 and TRBJ1-4; no reliable D call. The CDR3 region has the DNA TGTGCCAGCAGTTACAGGGAAACTAATGAAAAACTGTTTTTT. Translated, it gives CASSYRETNEKLFF.